One T cell receptor beta chain is described in this entry. Antigen specificity is unknown. The data were taken from a study of CD4+ T cells in melanoma. Whole-study results and caveats: Reportedly, melanoma neoantigen-specific CD4+ T cells showed varied differentiation states.

The CDR3 runs 17 residues. Trimming at V came to 5 bases and at J to 0 bases, leaving 9 bases not matched to a gene. The germline CDR1 and CDR2 sequences are LNHDA and SQIVND (reference sequence). The assay was immunoSEQ multiplex PCR, and TCRdb's table has in-frame clones only and misses some. The table has about 50,000 clones, 80% to 90% seen once; the top ten hold approximately 10%. Sequenced: peripheral blood. The rearrangement uses TRBV19 and TRBJ1-3, with 8 bases that match TRBD1. The receptor was isolated from a human donor with melanoma. This CDR3 is CASSGDRGPLSGNTIYF. The CDR3 DNA reads TGTGCCAGTAGTGGAGACAGGGGCCCTCTCTCTGGAAACACCATATATTTT.